The T cell receptor beta chain under discussion was sequenced for a study of blood T cell repertoires in COVID-19. The overall study: Sites in the United States, Italy and Spain provided acute and convalescent COVID-19 samples. Sample material is recorded as cDNA or gDNA derived from T cells, B-cell-depleted T cells, or PBMCs.

Original data processing: Quantification of nucleated cells was approximated via reference gene primer amplification. Measured with immunoSEQ multiplex PCR; TCRdb has only the in-frame clones, and not every one. V, J and clone size reflect that table, while D and trimming were determined from the DNA. The sample holds a few hundred thousand clones, approximately 86% seen once. CDR1 SQVTM and CDR2 ANQGSEA come from the germline V gene. V lost 6 bases and J lost 0, with 9 bases in between. The CDR3 runs 13 residues. This sequence originates from a man aged 18 to 30 with active or convalescent COVID-19. The chain joins TRBV29-1 to TRBJ2-1, with a possible D match to TRBD2 (6 bases). Material for sequencing was peripheral blood. CDR3 DNA sequence: TGCAGCGTGGGGGACTTCTCCTACAATGAGCAGTTCTTC. Its translation is CSVGDFSYNEQFF.